A selection of T cell receptor beta chains follows, all from one sample in a study of T cell repertoires in cytomegalovirus infection. TCRdb fed the reads into MiXCR, producing one record per CDR3 protein. The sample lists approximately 89,000 distinct CDR3 sequences, 25% to 30% seen once, with 71% in the top ten. For these TCRs, the target antigens are not known. The starting material was CD8+ T cells from cultured PBMCs, obtained from culture after CMV antigen stimulation. These receptors were collected from a human donor in good health (CMV status not recorded). Some clones in this sample may be carry-over from other donors' samples. Each CDR3 is given with its conserved first and last residue. D genes are given only for firm matches. Some rows have no size entry. The others give once, few or many, or a class for an expanded clone.

D gene	clone size	J gene	V gene	CDR3 protein	CDR3 DNA
NA	many	TRBJ1-1	TRBV19	CASQISLNTEAFF	TGTGCCAGTCAAATCAGCCTAAACACTGAAGCTTTCTTT
NA	few	TRBJ1-2	TRBV20-1	CSARDEVYWGGINYGYTF	TGCAGTGCTAGAGATGAGGTCTATTGGGGTGGTATAAACTATGGCTACACCTTC
TRBD1	few	TRBJ1-1	TRBV27	CASSLLRTGFYGEAFF	TGTGCCAGCAGTTTATTACGGACAGGCTTCTACGGTGAAGCTTTCTTT
TRBD2	many	TRBJ2-3	TRBV6-6	CASRTTSKTDTQYF	TGTGCCAGCAGGACGACTAGCAAAACAGATACGCAGTATTTT
NA	few	TRBJ1-1	TRBV7-9	CASSLVVGEAFF	TGTGCCAGCAGCTTAGTAGTCGGTGAAGCTTTCTTT
NA	NA	TRBJ1-6	TRBV7-2	CASSLAAGGLDSPLHF	TGTGCCAGCAGCTTAGCAGCGGGGGGATTGGATTCACCCCTCCACTTT
TRBD2	once	TRBJ2-5	TRBV9	CASSAGLAGETQYF	TGTGCCAGCAGCGCCGGACTAGCGGGGGAGACCCAGTACTTC
NA	many	TRBJ2-7	TRBV7-6	CASSLRRSSYEQYF	TGTGCCAGCAGCTTACGAAGGAGCTCCTACGAGCAGTACTTC
NA	many	TRBJ2-7	TRBV2	CASSEGGADPYGEQYF	TGTGCCAGCAGTGAAGGCGGGGCGGACCCCTACGGCGAGCAGTACTTC
NA	many	TRBJ1-6	TRBV12-3/TRBV12-4	CASSLRNSPLHF	TGTGCCAGCAGTTTACGCAATTCACCCCTCCACTTT
NA	many	TRBJ2-7	TRBV7-6	CASSLSGVSYEQYF	TGTGCCAGCAGCTTGTCCGGGGTCTCCTACGAGCAGTACTTC
TRBD2	few	TRBJ2-1	TRBV4-1	CASSQVWGGGNEQFF	TGCGCCAGCAGCCAAGTGTGGGGGGGAGGAAATGAGCAGTTCTTC
TRBD1	few	TRBJ1-1	TRBV24-1	CATSDLDRVGMSEAFF	TGTGCCACCAGTGACCTCGACAGGGTGGGTATGAGTGAAGCTTTCTTT
TRBD2	medium-sized	TRBJ2-5	TRBV7-2	CASSLARLSSAGGLSETQYF	TGTGCCAGCAGCTTAGCGCGACTCTCCTCAGCGGGGGGACTTTCGGAGACCCAGTACTTC
TRBD2	NA	TRBJ2-3	TRBV27	CASSWAGGLEDTQYF	TGTGCCAGCAGTTGGGCGGGGGGGCTTGAAGATACGCAGTATTTT
NA	NA	TRBJ1-2	TRBV12-3/TRBV12-4	CASSLQGSTIYGYTF	TGTGCCAGCAGTCTACAGGGATCCACTATCTATGGCTACACCTTC
NA	NA	TRBJ2-1	TRBV4-1	CASSVRDLFNEQFF	TGCGCCAGCAGCGTCCGGGACTTATTCAATGAGCAGTTCTTC
NA	NA	TRBJ2-1	TRBV4-1	CASSLQTPGPRYNEQFF	TGCGCCAGCAGCCTACAAACGCCGGGACCCAGATACAATGAGCAGTTCTTC
NA	NA	TRBJ2-2	TRBV7-2	CASSLPRRGPNTGELFF	TGTGCCAGCAGCTTACCCCGGAGGGGACCGAACACCGGGGAGCTGTTTTTT
NA	NA	TRBJ2-7	TRBV7-6	CASSPTDSYEQYF	TGTGCCAGCAGCCCGACGGACTCCTACGAGCAGTACTTC
TRBD2	few	TRBJ2-1	TRBV5-1	CASRRTSGGHNEQFF	TGCGCCAGCAGGAGGACTAGCGGGGGCCACAATGAGCAGTTCTTC
NA	many	TRBJ1-1	TRBV19	CASYRQHTEAFF	TGTGCCAGCTACAGACAGCACACTGAAGCTTTCTTT
NA	few	TRBJ2-3	TRBV24-1	CATSDTDGDTQYF	TGTGCCACCAGTGACACGGACGGGGATACGCAGTATTTT
TRBD1	many	TRBJ2-3	TRBV10-3	CAISESPGQGTDTQYF	TGTGCCATCAGTGAGAGTCCGGGACAGGGCACAGATACGCAGTATTTT
NA	few	TRBJ2-7	TRBV29-1	CSVESGQTYEQYF	TGCAGCGTTGAATCAGGGCAAACCTACGAGCAGTACTTC
NA	few	TRBJ2-2	TRBV2	CASNLVGRELFF	TGTGCCAGCAACCTAGTAGGACGGGAGCTGTTTTTT
TRBD2	NA	TRBJ2-3	TRBV7-3	CARRSRGGRTHFPDTQYF	TGTGCCAGGCGTTCGCGGGGGGGCCGTACACACTTTCCAGATACGCAGTATTTT
TRBD1	NA	TRBJ1-5	TRBV6-5	CASSPDRALMQPQHF	TGTGCCAGCAGCCCAGACAGGGCCCTCATGCAGCCCCAGCATTTT
TRBD1	NA	TRBJ1-1	TRBV12-3/TRBV12-4	CASSNPGQGYTEAFF	TGTGCCAGCAGCAACCCGGGACAGGGGTACACTGAAGCTTTCTTT
TRBD1	NA	TRBJ1-2	TRBV27	CASSSPETGVYGYTF	TGTGCCAGCAGTTCACCAGAGACAGGGGTCTATGGCTACACCTTC
NA	few	TRBJ2-7	TRBV19	CASSTGLEQYF	TGTGCCAGTAGTACCGGACTCGAGCAGTACTTC
NA	many	TRBJ2-3	TRBV7-2	CASSPWPSFTDTQYF	TGTGCCAGCAGCCCCTGGCCCAGTTTCACAGATACGCAGTATTTT
NA	NA	TRBJ2-1	TRBV20-1	CSASGRGASYNEQFF	TGCAGTGCTAGCGGTCGGGGGGCTTCCTACAATGAGCAGTTCTTC
TRBD1	few	TRBJ2-1	TRBV29-1	CSVEDKILTGIGEQFF	TGCAGCGTTGAAGACAAAATCCTGACAGGGATAGGTGAGCAGTTCTTC
NA	many	TRBJ1-5	TRBV28	CASSSEGRGQPQHF	TGTGCCAGCAGTTCTGAGGGGCGCGGGCAGCCCCAGCATTTT
NA	NA	TRBJ1-2	TRBV12-3/TRBV12-4	CASSPNDYGYTF	TGTGCCAGCAGTCCTAATGACTATGGCTACACCTTC
NA	NA	TRBJ1-1	TRBV20-1	CSASRDGEAFF	TGCAGTGCTAGTCGGGACGGCGAAGCTTTCTTT
NA	few	TRBJ2-1	TRBV4-2	CASSQDGRDGFDEQFF	TGTGCCAGCAGCCAAGATGGCAGGGATGGGTTCGATGAGCAGTTCTTC
NA	many	TRBJ1-1	TRBV4-1	CASSRTLMNTEAFF	TGCGCCAGCAGCCGGACACTGATGAACACTGAAGCTTTCTTT
NA	NA	TRBJ1-1	TRBV7-3	CASSLPSPPEAFF	TGTGCCAGCAGCTTACCCAGTCCTCCTGAAGCTTTCTTT
TRBD2	many	TRBJ2-1	TRBV5-4	CASSLVGGSSYNEQFF	TGTGCCAGCAGCTTGGTCGGGGGGAGCTCCTACAATGAGCAGTTCTTC
NA	NA	TRBJ2-5	TRBV20-1	CSARDRRLETQYF	TGCAGTGCTAGAGATCGCAGATTAGAGACCCAGTACTTC
NA	few	TRBJ1-5	TRBV25-1	CASSEYHTPGDSNQPQHF	TGTGCCAGCAGTGAATATCACACGCCCGGAGATAGCAATCAGCCCCAGCATTTT
TRBD1	NA	TRBJ1-1	TRBV6-6	CASSYFGTAMNTEAFF	TGTGCCAGCAGTTATTTTGGGACAGCGATGAACACTGAAGCTTTCTTT
NA	NA	TRBJ2-1	TRBV24-1	CATSGQTPHEQFF	TGTGCCACCAGTGGACAGACACCCCATGAGCAGTTCTTC
NA	few	TRBJ2-1	TRBV7-8	CASSYSDGYNEQFF	TGTGCCAGCAGCTACTCAGACGGGTACAATGAGCAGTTCTTC
NA	many	TRBJ2-1	TRBV12-3/TRBV12-4	CASSLRGYNEQFF	TGTGCCAGCAGTTTAAGAGGATACAATGAGCAGTTCTTC
NA	few	TRBJ1-5	TRBV27	CASSSDTYQPQHF	TGTGCCAGCAGTTCCGACACCTATCAGCCCCAGCATTTT
TRBD1	NA	TRBJ1-2	TRBV4-1	CASSQVTGTYGYTF	TGCGCCAGCAGCCAAGTGACAGGGACCTATGGCTACACCTTC
NA	NA	TRBJ2-2	TRBV20-1	CSAMTVNTGELFF	TGCAGTGCGATGACGGTAAACACCGGGGAGCTGTTTTTT
NA	NA	TRBJ2-3	TRBV7-2	CASSASGPTDTQYF	TGTGCCAGCAGCGCATCAGGGCCCACAGATACGCAGTATTTT
TRBD2	few	TRBJ2-1	TRBV9	CASSVGGLAGQEQFF	TGTGCCAGCAGCGTAGGGGGACTAGCAGGGCAGGAGCAGTTCTTC
TRBD2	NA	TRBJ2-3	TRBV7-9	CASSPATSGGDTQYF	TGTGCCAGCAGCCCCGCGACTAGCGGGGGAGATACGCAGTATTTT
NA	NA	TRBJ1-1	TRBV20-1	CSARVPPGAEAFF	TGCAGTGCTAGAGTCCCCCCGGGGGCTGAAGCTTTCTTT